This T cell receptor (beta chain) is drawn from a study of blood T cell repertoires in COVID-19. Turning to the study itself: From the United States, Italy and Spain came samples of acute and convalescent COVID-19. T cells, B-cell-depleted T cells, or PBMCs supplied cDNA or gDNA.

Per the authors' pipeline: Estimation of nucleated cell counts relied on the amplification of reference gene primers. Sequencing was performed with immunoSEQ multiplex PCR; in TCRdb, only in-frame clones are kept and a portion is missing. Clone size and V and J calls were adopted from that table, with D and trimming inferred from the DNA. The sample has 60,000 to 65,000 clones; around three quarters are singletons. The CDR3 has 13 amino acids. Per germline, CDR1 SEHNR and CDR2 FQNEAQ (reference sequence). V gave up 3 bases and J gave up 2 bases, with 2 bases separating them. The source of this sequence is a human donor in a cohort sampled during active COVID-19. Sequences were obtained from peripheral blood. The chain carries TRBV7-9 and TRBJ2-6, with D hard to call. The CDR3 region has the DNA TGTGCCAGCAGCTTTACTGGGGCCAACGTCCTGACTTTC. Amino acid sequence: CASSFTGANVLTF.